The clone carrying this TCR beta chain was observed a handful of times. The sample belongs to a study of type 1 regulatory T cells. At the level of the study: T-allo10 is an in vitro-generated, Tr1-enriched CD4 T cell product specific for alloantigen.

The germline V and J ends were trimmed by 8 bases and 3 bases, with 11 bases remaining between them. The CDR3 has 13 residues. A single record per CDR3 protein comes from TCRdb applying MiXCR to the reads. The sample consists of about 18,000 distinct CDR3 sequences, about 9.4% of them appearing once. The sequenced sample was CD4+ T cells, either the whole sample or a sorted fraction (not recorded which). The chain combines TRBV12-3 or TRBV12-4 with TRBJ2-1; no definite D call. This TCR came from a human donor in good health. CDR3 amino acids: CASWTEDYNEQFF. The CDR3 DNA follows: TGTGCCAGCTGGACCGAGGACTACAATGAGCAGTTCTTC.